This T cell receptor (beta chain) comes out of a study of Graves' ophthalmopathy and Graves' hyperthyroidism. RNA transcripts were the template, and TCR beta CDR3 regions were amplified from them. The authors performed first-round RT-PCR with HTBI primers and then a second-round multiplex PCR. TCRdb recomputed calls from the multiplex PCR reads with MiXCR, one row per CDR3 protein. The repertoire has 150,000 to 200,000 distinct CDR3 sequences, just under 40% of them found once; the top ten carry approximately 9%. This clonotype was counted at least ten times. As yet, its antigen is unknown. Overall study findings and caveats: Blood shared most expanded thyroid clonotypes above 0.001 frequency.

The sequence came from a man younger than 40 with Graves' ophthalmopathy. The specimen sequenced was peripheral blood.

CDR3 bases: TGTGCCAGCACCGCCGCGAGGACCCCTCCTTACGAGCAGTACTTC. Translation gives CASTAARTPPYEQYF. The chain combines TRBV28 with TRBJ2-7; D uncertain. Trimming left V 7 bases short and J 4 bases short, with 20 bases between. CDR1 is MDHEN, CDR2 SYDVKM, per germline. There are 15 residues in the CDR3.